Many counts were recorded for the clone carrying this T cell receptor (beta chain). Its antigen is still unknown. From germline, CDR1 is ENHRY and CDR2 SYGVKD. This CDR3 spans 13 amino acids. V lost 6 bases and J lost 6, with 13 bases in between. This record belongs to a study of molecular identifiers for immune sequencing clone quantification. Study-wide background: Replicate experiments divided RNA from roughly 20,000 or 100,000 naive CD8 cells into five parts and sequenced four. Study-level points and caveats: Clones above 20 RNA copies contained over 97% of effector molecules and under 1% of naive molecules.

TCRdb analysed the PCR reads with MiXCR anew, one entry per CDR3 protein. The sample has 79,000 or so distinct CDR3 sequences; around a quarter are singletons. This receptor was taken from a human donor in good health. Some libraries in this study had Jurkat cell RNA spiked in. The sequenced material came from naive CD8+ T cells from blood, with Jurkat cell RNA spiked in. Sample subset: FACS-sorted CD8+CD4-CCR7+CD45RA+ naive T cells. The rearrangement joins TRBV10-3 to TRBJ2-3, with a weak D call TRBD2 (5 bases). CDR3 DNA: TGTGCCATCAGCTCACCCGGGATTGATACGCAGTATTTT. Its protein product is CAISSPGIDTQYF.